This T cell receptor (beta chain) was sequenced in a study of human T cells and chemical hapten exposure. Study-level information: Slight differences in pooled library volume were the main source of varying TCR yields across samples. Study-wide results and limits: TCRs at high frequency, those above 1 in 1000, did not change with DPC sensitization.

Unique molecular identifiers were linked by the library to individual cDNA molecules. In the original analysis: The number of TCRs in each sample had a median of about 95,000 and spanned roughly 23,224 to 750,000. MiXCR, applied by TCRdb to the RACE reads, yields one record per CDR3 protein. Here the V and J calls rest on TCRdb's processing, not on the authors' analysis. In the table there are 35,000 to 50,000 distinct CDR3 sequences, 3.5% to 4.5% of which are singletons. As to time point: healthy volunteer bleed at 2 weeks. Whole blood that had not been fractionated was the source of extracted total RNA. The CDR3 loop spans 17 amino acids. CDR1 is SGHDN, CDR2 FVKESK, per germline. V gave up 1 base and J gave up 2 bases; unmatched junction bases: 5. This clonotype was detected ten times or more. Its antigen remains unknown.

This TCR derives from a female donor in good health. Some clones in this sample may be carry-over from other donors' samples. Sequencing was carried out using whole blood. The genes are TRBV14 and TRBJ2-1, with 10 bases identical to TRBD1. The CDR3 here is CASSQGTGTGAYNEQFF. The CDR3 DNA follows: TGTGCCAGCAGCCAAGGAACGGGGACAGGGGCCTACAATGAGCAGTTCTTC.